The 5 T cell receptor beta chains listed next were all sequenced from one sample in a study of cytomegalovirus exposure and HLA in healthy donors. PCR amplification relied on 60 Vbeta primers (plus 13 Jbeta primers). Clones were sequenced by immunoSEQ multiplex PCR, and TCRdb holds only the in-frame ones, with some missing. This table has about 150,000 clones, under 90% appearing once. The material sequenced was PBMCs. These receptors were taken from a man between 18 and 35 years old in good health and CMV-seronegative.

This clone has only a few counts. This rearrangement joins TRBV5-1 to TRBJ2-2; maybe TRBD2 (6 bases). V lost 1 base, J lost 4 bases, and 8 bases lay in between. Germline lookup yields CDR1 SGHRS and CDR2 YFSETQ. The CDR3 covers 14 residues. The CDR3 DNA sequence: TGCGCCAGCAGCTTGTACGGGGGCACCGGGGAGCTGTTTTTT. Its translation: CASSLYGGTGELFF. Full variable domain (remainder filled in from reference TRBV5-1 and TRBJ2-2): KAGVTQTPRYLIKTRGQQVTLSCSPISGHRSVSWYQQTPGQGLQFLFEYFSETQRNKGNFPGRFSGRQFSNSRSEMNVSTLELGDSALYLCASSLYGGTGELFFGEGSRLTVL.

The chain couples TRBV27 to TRBJ2-4; D might be TRBD2 (5 bases). The V gene lost 5 bases and the J gene lost 5 bases, with 13 bases spanning the gap. This CDR3 comprises 14 residues. Germline CDR1 reads MNHEY; CDR2 reads SMNVEV (reference sequence). CDR3 sequence: CASSRGRRENIQYF. CDR3 in DNA: TGTGCCAGCAGTAGAGGGCGCCGGGAAAACATTCAGTACTTC.

This chain connects TRBV4-2 to TRBJ2-5, with TRBD2 identical over 8 bases. With 0 bases clipped from V and 1 base from J, the junction kept 13 bases outside the gene matches. This CDR3 has 19 amino acids. Germline V CDR1 and CDR2: LGHNA, YNFKEQ. The CDR3 DNA is TGTGCCAGCAGCCAAGATTTTGCGGGGGGCCTTATGACCCAAGAGACCCAGTACTTC. Protein product: CASSQDFAGGLMTQETQYF.

The CDR3, as DNA: TGTGCCAGCAGCCCGAGTTGGGGCTCCTCGATCGGGGAGCTGTTTTTT. This sequence encodes CASSPSWGSSIGELFF. The rearrangement uses TRBV7-3 and TRBJ2-2; a possible D gene is TRBD1 (5 bases). Germline V CDR1 and CDR2: SGHTA, FQGTGA. V was shortened by 5 bases and J by 7 bases, with 20 bases between the two germline ends. The length of the CDR3 is 16 residues. The variable domain in full, completed from reference TRBV7-3 and TRBJ2-2, reads GAGVSQTPSNKVTEKGKYVELRCDPISGHTALYWYRQSLGQGPEFLIYFQGTGAADDSGLPNDRFFAVRPEGSVSTLKIQRTERGDSAVYLCASSPSWGSSIGELFFGEGSRLTVL.

This chain joins TRBV18 and TRBJ1-1; TRBD1 might be the D (5 bases). The CDR3 runs to 13 residues. Germline loops: CDR1 KGHSH, CDR2 LQKENI. Trimming removed 5 bases at V and 4 bases at J, with 11 bases between. DNA of the CDR3: TGTGCCAGCTCAACCGGGGGGGGCACTGAAGCTTTCTTT. It encodes CASSTGGGTEAFF.